Following are 13 T cell receptor beta chains from one sample sequenced in a study of cytomegalovirus exposure and HLA in healthy donors. The table came from immunoSEQ multiplex PCR; TCRdb's copy has only in-frame clones and leaves some out. Of tens of thousands of clones listed, roughly 94% are singletons. Sequencing used PBMCs. The origin of the receptors is a woman younger than 35 in good health and CMV-seronegative.

The V gene is TRBV7-8, the J gene TRBJ1-3, with 8 nucleotides matching TRBD1. The CDR3 consists of 16 residues. CDR1 SGHVS and CDR2 FQNEAQ come from the germline V gene. V lost 4 bases and J lost 4; bases outside the gene matches: 9. The CDR3 DNA reads as TGTGCCAGCAGCTCGGACAGGGTTGGCTTCGGAAACACCATATATTTT. Translation gives CASSSDRVGFGNTIYF. Combining the CDR3 with reference TRBV7-8 and TRBJ1-3 gives the whole variable domain GAGVSQSPRYKVAKRGQDVALRCDPISGHVSLFWYQQALGQGPEFLTYFQNEAQLDKSGLPSDRFFAERPEGSVSTLKIQRTQQEDSAVYLCASSSDRVGFGNTIYFGEGSWLTVV.

The CDR3 region has the DNA TGTGCCAGCAGCATCCAGGGGTATCAGCCCCAGCATTTT. This translates into CASSIQGYQPQHF. J is TRBJ1-5 and V is TRBV5-5; a weak D match, TRBD1 (6 bases). Trimming took off 4 bases at V and 5 bases at J, with 10 bases between the two ends. Germline-derived CDR1 and CDR2 are SGHKS and YYEKEE (reference sequence). This CDR3 has 13 amino acids. The full variable domain, completed using reference TRBV5-5 and TRBJ1-5, is DAGVTQSPTHLIKTRGQQVTLRCSPISGHKSVSWYQQVLGQGPQFIFQYYEKEERGRGNFPDRFSARQFPNYSSELNVNALLLGDSALYLCASSIQGYQPQHFGDGTRLSIL.

This chain uses TRBV10-3 with TRBJ1-2; D may be TRBD1 (5 bases). V lost 3 bases, J lost 6 bases, and 11 bases lay in between. The CDR3 contains 13 residues. Germline V gene data show CDR1 as ENHRY and CDR2 as SYGVKD. The chain's CDR3 is CAISDGGDHGYTF. The CDR3 DNA sequence: TGTGCCATCAGTGATGGAGGGGACCATGGCTACACCTTC.

This chain connects TRBV12-5 to TRBJ2-5; TRBD2 matches at 7 bases. Germline V gene sequence: CDR1 LGHNT, CDR2 FRNRAP. CDR3 length: 13 residues. Germline trimming cut 2 bases from V and 4 bases from J; bases unmatched to any gene: 1. CDR3 loop: CASGLWGGETQYF. The DNA for the CDR3 is TGTGCTAGTGGTTTGTGGGGGGGAGAGACCCAGTACTTC.

The gene calls are TRBV30 and TRBJ2-1; 7 bases line up with TRBD2. This CDR3 has 15 residues. Per the germline V gene, CDR1 is GTSNPN and CDR2 is SVGIG (reference sequence). Trimming at V came to 0 bases and at J to 4 bases, leaving 6 bases not matched to a gene. This CDR3 is CAWSVGAGKYNEQFF. CDR3 nucleotides: TGTGCCTGGAGTGTAGGAGCGGGAAAATACAATGAGCAGTTCTTC.

The rearrangement links TRBV27 to TRBJ2-1; D call uncertain. The CDR3 covers 13 residues. Germline V lookup: CDR1 MNHEY, CDR2 SMNVEV (reference sequence). The germline V and J ends were trimmed by 2 bases and 2 bases, with 4 bases remaining between them. This CDR3 is CASSLVAYNEQFF. The CDR3 DNA reads TGTGCCAGCAGTTTAGTAGCCTACAATGAGCAGTTCTTC.

This clone was detected once. CDR3 region: CASSPGQGRIGEQFF. For the CDR3, the DNA is TGTGCCAGCAGCCCGGGACAGGGACGCATAGGTGAGCAGTTCTTC. The rearrangement joins TRBV5-5 to TRBJ2-1; 9 bases agree with TRBD1. The V segment lost 4 bases and the J segment 9 bases; nucleotides outside the gene matches: 11. The CDR3 totals 15 residues. Looked up from germline, CDR1 is SGHKS and CDR2 is YYEKEE (reference sequence).

The chain has TRBV5-6 and TRBJ1-2, with a weak D call TRBD1 (5 bases). From germline, CDR1 is SGHDT and CDR2 YYEEEE. Trimming took off 0 bases at V and 4 bases at J, with 13 bases between the two ends. The CDR3 is 15 residues long. The CDR3 bases are TGTGCCAGCAGCTTGGGGCAGGGTGTCTCCTATGGCTACACCTTC. It is translated as CASSLGQGVSYGYTF.

This sequence joins TRBV6-6 and TRBJ1-5; a weak D match, TRBD1 (6 bases). Germline V gene sequence: CDR1 MNHNY, CDR2 SVGAGI (reference sequence). V was cut by 5 bases and J by 6 bases, with 11 bases left in between. CDR3 length equals 13 residues. The CDR3 nucleotides are TGTGCCAGCAGTCGGAGGACAGCTCAGCCCCAGCATTTT. Its translation is CASSRRTAQPQHF.

The V call is TRBV2, the J call TRBJ1-6, with 8 bases aligning to TRBD1. Losses at the gene ends were 3 bases for V and 7 bases for J; bases not matched to a gene: 5. Looked up from germline, CDR1 is SNHLY and CDR2 is FYNNEI. The CDR3 is made up of 15 amino acids. The CDR3 DNA follows: TGTGCCAGCAGTGAGGTGAGACAGGGGAATTCACCCCTCCACTTT. The encoded protein is CASSEVRQGNSPLHF.

This clone showed up just once. V usage is TRBV6-5 and J usage is TRBJ1-5; TRBD1 agrees at 8 bases. This CDR3 spans 15 amino acids. The V gene end was trimmed by 5 bases and the J gene end by 2 bases; junction bases not matched to a gene: 5. Per germline, CDR1 MNHEY and CDR2 SVGAGI. The CDR3 bases are TGTGCCAGCAGTGCAGACAGGGGTGGCAATCAGCCCCAGCATTTT. It yields the protein CASSADRGGNQPQHF.

The gene calls are TRBV27 and TRBJ2-7; D perhaps matches TRBD2 (6 bases). Germline CDR1 reads MNHEY; CDR2 reads SMNVEV (reference sequence). Trimming pared 4 bases from V and 3 bases from J, leaving 19 bases between. This CDR3 has 16 amino acids. The CDR3 loop reads CASSSSSGEFFYEQYF. The DNA for the CDR3 is TGTGCCAGCAGTTCGTCATCGGGAGAGTTTTTCTACGAGCAGTACTTC.

The V gene is TRBV27, the J gene TRBJ2-1; D perhaps matches TRBD1 (5 bases). Germline V gene lookup returns CDR1 MNHEY and CDR2 SMNVEV (reference sequence). The V end lost 0 bases, the J end lost 0 bases, and 18 bases lay between the germline ends. The CDR3 spans 19 residues. CDR3 sequence: CASSLSMLDTVRSYNEQFF. DNA for the CDR3: TGTGCCAGCAGTTTATCGATGCTGGACACAGTCCGCTCCTACAATGAGCAGTTCTTC.